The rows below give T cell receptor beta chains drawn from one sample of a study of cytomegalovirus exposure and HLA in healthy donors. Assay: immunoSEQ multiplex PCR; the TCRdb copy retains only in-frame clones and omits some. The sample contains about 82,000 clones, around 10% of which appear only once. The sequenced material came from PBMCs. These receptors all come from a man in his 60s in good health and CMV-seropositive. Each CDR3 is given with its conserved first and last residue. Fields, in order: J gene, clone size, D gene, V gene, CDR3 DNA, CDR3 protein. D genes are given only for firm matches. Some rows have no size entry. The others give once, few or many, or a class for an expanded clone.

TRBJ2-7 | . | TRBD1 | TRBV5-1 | TGCGCCAGCAGCATAGGACAGGGGGCCTCCGGGGAGCAGTACTTC | CASSIGQGASGEQYF
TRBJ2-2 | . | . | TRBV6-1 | TGTGCCAGCAGCGTACCCATCGGGGGCGGGGAGCTGTTTTTT | CASSVPIGGGELFF
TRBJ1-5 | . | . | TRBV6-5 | TGTGCCAGCAGTTACTCGAGGGGAGGGGGCAATCAGCCCCAGCATTTT | CASSYSRGGGNQPQHF
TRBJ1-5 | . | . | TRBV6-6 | TGTGCCAGCAGTTACGTCCAGTCCTTTAATCAGCCCCAGCATTTT | CASSYVQSFNQPQHF
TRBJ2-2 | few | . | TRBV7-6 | TGTGCCAGCAGCGCGGAACCCGGGTACACCGGGGAGCTGTTTTTT | CASSAEPGYTGELFF
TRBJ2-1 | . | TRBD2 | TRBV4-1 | TGCGCCAGCAGCCAAGATCGAGGACTAGCGGGAGAATACTATGAGCAGTTCTTC | CASSQDRGLAGEYYEQFF
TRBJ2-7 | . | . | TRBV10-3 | TGTGCCATCAGTGAGTCAAGAGGGGGGAGGGCCCTCAACGAGCAGTACTTC | CAISESRGGRALNEQYF
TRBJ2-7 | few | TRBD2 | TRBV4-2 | TGTGCCAGCAGCCAAGATCTGGTGGCGGGAGGCCACTCCTACGAGCAGTACTTC | CASSQDLVAGGHSYEQYF
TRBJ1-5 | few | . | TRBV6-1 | TGTGCCAGCAGTGAATTTACCGTTACTGGCAATCAGCCCCAGCATTTT | CASSEFTVTGNQPQHF
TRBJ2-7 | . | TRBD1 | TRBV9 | TGTGCCAGCAGCGTGTCCGGGACAGGGGGCTCCGAGCAGTACTTC | CASSVSGTGGSEQYF
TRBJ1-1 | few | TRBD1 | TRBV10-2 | TGCGCCAGCAGTACAGACAGGGTCGGCACTGAAGCTTTCTTT | CASSTDRVGTEAFF
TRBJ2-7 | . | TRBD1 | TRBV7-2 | TGTGCCAGCAGCCGGGACAGGGACTACGAGCAGTACTTC | CASSRDRDYEQYF
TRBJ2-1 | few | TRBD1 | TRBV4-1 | TGCGCCAGCAGCCAAGATAGGTTTTTTAGCAGGGGGAAAAACAATGAGCAGTTCTTC | CASSQDRFFSRGKNNEQFF
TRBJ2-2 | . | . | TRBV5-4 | TGTGCCAGCAGCTTGGTGCCAGCGGACAACACCGGGGAGCTGTTTTTT | CASSLVPADNTGELFF
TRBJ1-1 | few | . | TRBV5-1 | TGCGCCAGCAGCTTGGGGGGCTACCCTGAAGCTTTCTTT | CASSLGGYPEAFF
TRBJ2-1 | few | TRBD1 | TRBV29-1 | TGCAGCGGGGGACAGTCCTACAATGAGCAGTTCTTC | CSGGQSYNEQFF
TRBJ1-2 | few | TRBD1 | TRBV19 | TGTGCCAGTAGCAAGGGGACAGCCACCTATGGCTACACCTTC | CASSKGTATYGYTF
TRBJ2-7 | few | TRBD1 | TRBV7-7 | TGTGCTAGCAGCTTAGGGACACCGGGACAGGGGGCCGTCGAGCAGTACTTC | CASSLGTPGQGAVEQYF
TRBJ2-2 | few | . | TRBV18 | TGTGCCAGCTCACCAGTGCAGCGAACGAACACCGGGGAGCTGTTTTTT | CASSPVQRTNTGELFF
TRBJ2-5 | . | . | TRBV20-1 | TGCAGTGCTACTGGGAGGGAGACCCAGTACTTC | CSATGRETQYF
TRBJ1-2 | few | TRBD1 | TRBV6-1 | TGTGCCAGCAGGACAGGGGGGTTCTATGGCTACACCTTC | CASRTGGFYGYTF
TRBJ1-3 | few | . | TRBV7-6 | TGTGCCAGCAGCTTAGCGCAGGGGCTAGGAAACACCATATATTTT | CASSLAQGLGNTIYF
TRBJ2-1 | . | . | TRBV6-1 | TGTGCCAGCTCCCCAAGCGGACTAAACAATGAGCAGTTCTTC | CASSPSGLNNEQFF
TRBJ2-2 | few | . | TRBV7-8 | TGTGCCAGCAGCTTAGAGGTGGGGGACTTGACCGGGGAGCTGTTTTTT | CASSLEVGDLTGELFF
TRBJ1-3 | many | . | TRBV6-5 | TGTGCCAGCACAGGGTTGGGCGGAAACACCATATATTTT | CASTGLGGNTIYF
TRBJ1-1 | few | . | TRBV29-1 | TGCAGCGTTGAAGCCGCCGGGACATGGGCTGAAGCTTTCTTT | CSVEAAGTWAEAFF
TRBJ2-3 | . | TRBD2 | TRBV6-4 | TGTGCCAGCAGTGAGGAGGCGGGAGGAGGCTCTAGCACAGATACGCAGTATTTT | CASSEEAGGGSSTDTQYF
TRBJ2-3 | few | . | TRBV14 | TGTGCCAGCAGCCTGGGACTGCCCACAGATACGCAGTATTTT | CASSLGLPTDTQYF
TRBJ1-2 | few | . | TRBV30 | TGTGCCTGGATGGGTCCCGACCTATGGGGCTACCCCTTC | CAWMGPDLWGYPF
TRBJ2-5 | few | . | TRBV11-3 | TGTGCCAGCAGCTCCGGGAGCACGGGGCAAGAGACCCAGTACTTC | CASSSGSTGQETQYF
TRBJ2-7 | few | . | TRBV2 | TGTGCCAGCAGTGAACGGGGCTACGAGCAGTACTTC | CASSERGYEQYF
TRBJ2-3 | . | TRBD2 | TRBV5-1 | TGCGCCAGCAGCTTCGGGAGGCAAGGGACAGATACGCAGTATTTT | CASSFGRQGTDTQYF
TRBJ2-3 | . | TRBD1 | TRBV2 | TGTGCCAGCAGTGAGCCCATGGACCGACAGGGGGCAGATACGCAGTATTTT | CASSEPMDRQGADTQYF